This TCR beta chain was observed in a study of high-grade serous ovarian cancer treatment subgroups (dated by TCRdb to the early 2020s). In terms of the full investigation: On average, sequencing produced about 14,000 reads and 6,500 to 7,500 unique TCR beta rearrangements for each sample. Under a laparoscopic triage algorithm, patients with high-grade serous ovarian cancer were grouped by complete gross resection or by neoadjuvant chemotherapy response, and the study profiled the TCR beta repertoires of these patients. A cohort of roughly 30 patients was included: approximately 10 with no residual disease after primary surgery (R0), approximately 10 who were excellent NACT responders, and approximately 10 who were poor NACT responders. One primary tumor sample and two metastatic tumor samples were collected from each patient, for a total of roughly 90 samples.

The tumor samples were collected prior to definitive surgery or chemotherapy. Genomic DNA extraction was performed by the MD Anderson Biospecimen Extraction Resource, and TCR sequencing was carried out by the MD Anderson Cancer Genomics Laboratory. The roughly 95 tumor samples underwent high-throughput TCR profiling with ImmunoSEQ. From the authors' description of their analysis: To measure repertoire diversity, the metrics used were richness (unique productive sequences), clonality, evenness and relatedness, and the Bhattacharyya coefficient was used to assess similarity between samples. Conclusions stayed consistent in a sensitivity analysis that left out TCRs with fewer than two reads. The immuneACCESS repertoire file appears here via TCRdb, limited to in-frame rearrangements. These files lack a portion of the clones; in checked studies, under half of the deficit traces to unresolved V genes, and the cause of the others is not known. The DNA was the basis for D and trimming; V, J and clone size are from that table. The sample table holds approximately 40,000 clones, of which around three quarters were seen once. Around 3.3% of the sample is held by the ten biggest clonotypes.

About this clone itself: The antigen it binds to is not known. No base qualities exist here, and no much larger clone lies one base off it.

The study at large found these results: Neoantigen level correlated positively with TCR clonal relatedness, and copy number variation and mutation load from whole-genome sequencing showed a positive trend with TCR clonal relatedness. Repertoire similarity between tumors from the same patient ranged from roughly 0.095 to 0.85, while tumors from different patients showed almost no similarity. TCR repertoire analyses were focused on CDR3, and CDR1 and CDR2 were not analyzed. Spatial information was not captured by bulk tumor TCR sequencing, so insight into HGSC tumor complexity and diversity was limited.

The CDR3 spans 15 residues, from the cysteine through the phenylalanine. Only the CDR3 DNA stays, 45 bases, in frame from base 1. V is cut by 2 bases and J by 0 bases, and the space between the germline ends is 8 bases. Reading the germline V gene gives CDR1 MGHRA and CDR2 YSYEKL. The chain uses TRBV4-1 and TRBJ2-1, with the D segment identity uncertain. The receptor's source is a human donor with high-grade serous ovarian cancer. The material sequenced was tumor tissue. DNA sequence: TGCGCCAGCAGCCAACACCGCGACTCCTACAATGAGCAGTTCTTC. Translated, it gives CASSQHRDSYNEQFF.